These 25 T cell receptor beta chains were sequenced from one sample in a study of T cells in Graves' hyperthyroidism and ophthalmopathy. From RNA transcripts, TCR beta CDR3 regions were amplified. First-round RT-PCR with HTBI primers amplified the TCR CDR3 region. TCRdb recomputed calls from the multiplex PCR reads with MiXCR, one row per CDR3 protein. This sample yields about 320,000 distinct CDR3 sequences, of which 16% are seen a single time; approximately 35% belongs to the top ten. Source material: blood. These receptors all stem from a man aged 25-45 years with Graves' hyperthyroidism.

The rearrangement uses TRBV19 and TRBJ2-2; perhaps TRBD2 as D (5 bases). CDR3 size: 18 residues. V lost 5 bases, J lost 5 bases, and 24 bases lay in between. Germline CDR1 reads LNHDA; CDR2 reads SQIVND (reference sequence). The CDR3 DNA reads TGTGCCAGTAGTCCCTACCCCAGGACTTGGATACCTACCGGGGAGCTGTTTTTT. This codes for CASSPYPRTWIPTGELFF. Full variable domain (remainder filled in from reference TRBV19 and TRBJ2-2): DGGITQSPKYLFRKEGQNVTLSCEQNLNHDAMYWYRQDPGQGLRLIYYSQIVNDFQKGDIAEGYSVSREKKESFPLTVTSAQKNPTAFYLCASSPYPRTWIPTGELFFGEGSRLTVL.

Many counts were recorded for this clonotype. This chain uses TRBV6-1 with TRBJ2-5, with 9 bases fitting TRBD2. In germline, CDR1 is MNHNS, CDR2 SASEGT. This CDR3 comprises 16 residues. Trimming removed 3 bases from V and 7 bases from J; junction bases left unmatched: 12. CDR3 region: CASSDPVSGRLGTQYF. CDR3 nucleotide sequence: TGTGCCAGCAGTGACCCGGTTAGCGGGAGATTGGGGACCCAGTACTTC.

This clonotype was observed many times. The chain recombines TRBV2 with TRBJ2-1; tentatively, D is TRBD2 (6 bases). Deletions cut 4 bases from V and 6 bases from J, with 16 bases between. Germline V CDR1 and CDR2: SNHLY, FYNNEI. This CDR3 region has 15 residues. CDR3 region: CASSVGLIGPNEQFF. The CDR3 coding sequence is TGTGCCAGCAGTGTGGGACTCATTGGACCCAATGAGCAGTTCTTC.

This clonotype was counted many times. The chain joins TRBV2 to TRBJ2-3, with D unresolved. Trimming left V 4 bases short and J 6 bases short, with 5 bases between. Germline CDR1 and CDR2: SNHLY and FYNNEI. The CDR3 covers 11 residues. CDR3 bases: TGTGCCAGCAGTGTAGGCGATACGCAGTATTTT. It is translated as CASSVGDTQYF.

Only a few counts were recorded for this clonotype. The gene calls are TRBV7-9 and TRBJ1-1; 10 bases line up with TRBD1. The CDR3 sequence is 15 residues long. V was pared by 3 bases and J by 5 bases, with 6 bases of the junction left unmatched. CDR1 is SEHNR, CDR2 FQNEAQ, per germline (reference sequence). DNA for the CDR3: TGTGCCAGCAGCTTGACAGGGGGCCGGGGAACTGAAGCTTTCTTT. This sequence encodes CASSLTGGRGTEAFF.

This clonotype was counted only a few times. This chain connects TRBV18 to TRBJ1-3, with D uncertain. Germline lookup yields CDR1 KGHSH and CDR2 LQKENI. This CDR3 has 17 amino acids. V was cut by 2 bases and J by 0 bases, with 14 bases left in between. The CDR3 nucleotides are TGTGCCAGCTCACCAATTCTCGGCGAGAACTCTGGAAACACCATATATTTT. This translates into CASSPILGENSGNTIYF. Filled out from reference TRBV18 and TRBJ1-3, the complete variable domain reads NAGVMQNPRHLVRRRGQEARLRCSPMKGHSHVYWYRQLPEEGLKFMVYLQKENIIDESGMPKERFSAEFPKEGPSILRIQQVVRGDSAAYFCASSPILGENSGNTIYFGEGSWLTVV.

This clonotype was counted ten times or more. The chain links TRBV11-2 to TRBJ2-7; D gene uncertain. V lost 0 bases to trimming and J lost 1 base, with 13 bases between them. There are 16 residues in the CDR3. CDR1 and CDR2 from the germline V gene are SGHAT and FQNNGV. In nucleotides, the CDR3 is TGTGCCAGCAGCTTAGATATAGCAACGGATTCCTACGAGCAGTACTTC. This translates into CASSLDIATDSYEQYF.

The CDR3 bases are TGTGCCAGCAGCTCCTTCCGAGTAGCCAAAAACATTCAGTACTTC. Translation: CASSSFRVAKNIQYF. This chain links TRBV3-1 with TRBJ2-4, with unresolved D. V lost 5 bases to trimming and J lost 0 bases, with 11 bases between them. CDR3 length equals 15 residues. Germline-derived CDR1 and CDR2 are LGHDT and YNNKEL (reference sequence).

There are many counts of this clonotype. DNA for the CDR3: TGTGCCTGGAGTGCCGGACAGGGGGCAGGAGAGCAGTACTTC. Its protein is CAWSAGQGAGEQYF. The chain employs TRBV30 and TRBJ2-7, with 11 nucleotides matching TRBD1. The CDR3 is made up of 14 amino acids. From germline, CDR1 is GTSNPN and CDR2 SVGIG (reference sequence). J lost 7 bases, V lost 1 base, and 6 bases had no gene match.

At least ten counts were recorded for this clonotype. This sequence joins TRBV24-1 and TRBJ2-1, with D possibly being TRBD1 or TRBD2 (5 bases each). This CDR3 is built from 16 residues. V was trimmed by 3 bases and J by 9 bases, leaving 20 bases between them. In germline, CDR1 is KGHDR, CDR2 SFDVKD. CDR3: CATSDPTAQGEGEQFF. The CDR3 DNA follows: TGTGCCACCAGTGATCCCACAGCGCAGGGAGAGGGTGAGCAGTTCTTC.

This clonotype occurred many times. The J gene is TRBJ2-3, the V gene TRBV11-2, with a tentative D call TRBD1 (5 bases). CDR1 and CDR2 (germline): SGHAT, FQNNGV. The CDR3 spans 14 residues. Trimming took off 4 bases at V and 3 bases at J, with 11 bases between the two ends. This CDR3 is CASSSVGRTDTQYF. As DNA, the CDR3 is TGTGCCAGCAGCTCGGTGGGGCGAACAGATACGCAGTATTTT. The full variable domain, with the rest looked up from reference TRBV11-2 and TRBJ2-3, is EAGVAQSPRYKIIEKRQSVAFWCNPISGHATLYWYQQILGQGPKLLIQFQNNGVVDDSQLPKDRFSAERLKGVDSTLKIQPAKLEDSAVYLCASSSVGRTDTQYFGPGTRLTVL.

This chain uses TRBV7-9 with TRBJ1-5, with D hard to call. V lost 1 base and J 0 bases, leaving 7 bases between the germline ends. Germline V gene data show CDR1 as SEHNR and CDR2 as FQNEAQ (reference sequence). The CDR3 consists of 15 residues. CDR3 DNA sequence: TGTGCCAGCAGCTTAGGGACGGATAGCAATCAGCCCCAGCATTTT. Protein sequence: CASSLGTDSNQPQHF.

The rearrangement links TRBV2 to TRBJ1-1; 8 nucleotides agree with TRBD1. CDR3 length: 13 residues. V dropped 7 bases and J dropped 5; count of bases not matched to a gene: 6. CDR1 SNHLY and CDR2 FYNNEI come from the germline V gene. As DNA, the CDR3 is TGTGCCAGCAAACTACAGGGGGGTACTGAAGCTTTCTTT. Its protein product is CASKLQGGTEAFF. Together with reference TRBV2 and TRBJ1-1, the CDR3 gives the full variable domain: EPEVTQTPSHQVTQMGQEVILRCVPISNHLYFYWYRQILGQKVEFLVSFYNNEISEKSEIFDDQFSVERPDGSNFTLKIRSTKLEDSAMYFCASKLQGGTEAFFGQGTRLTVV.

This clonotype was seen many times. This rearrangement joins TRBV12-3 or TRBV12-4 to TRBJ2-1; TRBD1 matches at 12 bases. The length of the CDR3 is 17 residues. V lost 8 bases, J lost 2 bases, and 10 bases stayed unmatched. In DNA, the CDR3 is TGTGCCAGCGATTCCCCCGGGACAGGGGGCCCCTACAATGAGCAGTTCTTC. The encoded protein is CASDSPGTGGPYNEQFF.

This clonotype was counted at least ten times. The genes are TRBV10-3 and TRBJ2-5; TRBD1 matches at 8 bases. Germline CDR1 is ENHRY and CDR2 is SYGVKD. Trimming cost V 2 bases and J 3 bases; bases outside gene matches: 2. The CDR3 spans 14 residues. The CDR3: CAISEDRGKETQYF. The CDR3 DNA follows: TGTGCCATCAGTGAGGACAGGGGTAAAGAGACCCAGTACTTC.

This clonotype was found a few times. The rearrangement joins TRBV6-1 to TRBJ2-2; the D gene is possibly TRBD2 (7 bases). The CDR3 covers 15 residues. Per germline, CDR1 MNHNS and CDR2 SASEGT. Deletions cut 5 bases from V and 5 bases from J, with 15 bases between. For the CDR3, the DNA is TGTGCCAGCAGTACGGGGGGCGCTGGGACCGGGGAGCTGTTTTTT. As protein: CASSTGGAGTGELFF.

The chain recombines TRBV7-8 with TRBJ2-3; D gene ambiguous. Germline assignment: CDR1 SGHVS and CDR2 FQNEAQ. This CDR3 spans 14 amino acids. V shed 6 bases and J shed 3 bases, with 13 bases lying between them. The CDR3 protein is CASSFILSTDTQYF. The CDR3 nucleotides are TGTGCCAGCAGTTTCATTCTAAGTACAGATACGCAGTATTTT.

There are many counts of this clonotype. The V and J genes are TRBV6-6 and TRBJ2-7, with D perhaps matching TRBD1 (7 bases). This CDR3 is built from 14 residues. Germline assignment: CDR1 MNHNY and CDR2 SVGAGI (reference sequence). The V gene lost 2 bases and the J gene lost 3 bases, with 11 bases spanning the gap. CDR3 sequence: CASSYKQGGYEQYF. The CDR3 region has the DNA TGTGCCAGCAGTTACAAGCAGGGGGGCTACGAGCAGTACTTC.

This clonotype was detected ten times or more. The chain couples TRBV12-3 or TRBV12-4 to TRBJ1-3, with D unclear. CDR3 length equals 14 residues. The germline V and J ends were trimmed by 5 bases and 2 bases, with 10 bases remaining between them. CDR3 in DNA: TGTGCCAGCAGTCCCCCCCCGACTGGAAACACCATATATTTT. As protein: CASSPPPTGNTIYF.

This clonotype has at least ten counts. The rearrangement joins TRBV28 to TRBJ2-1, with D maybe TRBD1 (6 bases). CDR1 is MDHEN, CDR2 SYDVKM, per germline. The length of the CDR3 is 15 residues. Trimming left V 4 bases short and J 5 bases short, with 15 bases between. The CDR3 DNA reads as TGTGCCAGCAGTTCTTCAGGGTCAGGGGACAATGAGCAGTTCTTC. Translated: CASSSSGSGDNEQFF. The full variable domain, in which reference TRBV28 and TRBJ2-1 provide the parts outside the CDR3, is DVKVTQSSRYLVKRTGEKVFLECVQDMDHENMFWYRQDPGLGLRLIYFSYDVKMKEKGDIPEGYSVSREKKERFSLILESASTNQTSMYLCASSSSGSGDNEQFFGPGTRLTVL.

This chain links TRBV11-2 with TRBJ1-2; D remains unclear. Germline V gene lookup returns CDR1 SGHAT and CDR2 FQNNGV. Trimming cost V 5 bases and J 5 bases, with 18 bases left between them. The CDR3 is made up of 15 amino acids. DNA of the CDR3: TGTGCCAGCAGCCTCCACCATAATCGGGCTTATGGCTACACCTTC. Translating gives CASSLHHNRAYGYTF.

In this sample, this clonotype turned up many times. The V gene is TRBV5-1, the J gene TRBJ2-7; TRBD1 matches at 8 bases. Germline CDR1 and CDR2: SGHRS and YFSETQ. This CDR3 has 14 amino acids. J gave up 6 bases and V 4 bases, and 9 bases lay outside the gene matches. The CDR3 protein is CASSPSGTGVEQYF. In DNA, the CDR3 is TGCGCCAGCAGCCCCTCCGGGACAGGAGTCGAGCAGTACTTC.

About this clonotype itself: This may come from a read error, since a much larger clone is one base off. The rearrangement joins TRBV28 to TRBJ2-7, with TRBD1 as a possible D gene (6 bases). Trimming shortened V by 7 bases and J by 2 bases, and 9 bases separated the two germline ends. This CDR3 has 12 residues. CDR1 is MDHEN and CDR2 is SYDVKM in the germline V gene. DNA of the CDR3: TGTGCCAGCACGGACAGCCCCTACGAGCAGTACTTC. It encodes CASTDSPYEQYF.

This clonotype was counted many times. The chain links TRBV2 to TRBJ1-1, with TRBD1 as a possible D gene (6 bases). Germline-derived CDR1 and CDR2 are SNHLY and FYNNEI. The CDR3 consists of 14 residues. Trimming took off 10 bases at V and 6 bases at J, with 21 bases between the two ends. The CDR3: CATEGQRSSAEAFF. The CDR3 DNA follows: TGTGCCACCGAAGGACAGAGGTCGAGCGCTGAAGCTTTCTTT.

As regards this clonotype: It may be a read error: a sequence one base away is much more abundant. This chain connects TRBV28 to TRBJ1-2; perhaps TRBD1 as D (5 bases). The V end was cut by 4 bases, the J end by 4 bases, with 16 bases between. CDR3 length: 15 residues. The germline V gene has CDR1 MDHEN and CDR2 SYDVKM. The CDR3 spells CASSWRVDSRYGYTF. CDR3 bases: TGTGCCAGCAGTTGGCGGGTCGACAGTCGCTATGGCTACACCTTC.